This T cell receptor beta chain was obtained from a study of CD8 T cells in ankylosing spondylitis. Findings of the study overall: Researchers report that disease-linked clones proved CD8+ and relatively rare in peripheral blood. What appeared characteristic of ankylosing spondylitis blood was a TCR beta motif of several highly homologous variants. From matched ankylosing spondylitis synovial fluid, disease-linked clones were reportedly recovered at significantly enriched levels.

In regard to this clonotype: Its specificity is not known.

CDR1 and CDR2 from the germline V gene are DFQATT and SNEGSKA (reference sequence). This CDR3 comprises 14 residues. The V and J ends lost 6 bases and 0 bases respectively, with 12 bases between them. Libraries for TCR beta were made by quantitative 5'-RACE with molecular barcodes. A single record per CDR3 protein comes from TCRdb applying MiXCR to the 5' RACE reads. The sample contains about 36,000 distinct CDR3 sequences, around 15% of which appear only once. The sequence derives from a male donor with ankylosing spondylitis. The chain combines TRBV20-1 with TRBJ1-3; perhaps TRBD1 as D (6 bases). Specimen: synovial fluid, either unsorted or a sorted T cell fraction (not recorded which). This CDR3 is CSAAKTGSGNTIYF. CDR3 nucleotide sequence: TGCAGTGCCGCGAAGACAGGCTCTGGAAACACCATATATTTT.